This T cell receptor beta chain was sequenced in a study of control samples from healthy donors and cancer patients. Assay used: immunoSEQ multiplex PCR; TCRdb lists only in-frame clones, some missing. The profile shows over 150,000 clones, 90% to 95% of them singletons. The CDR3 is made up of 15 amino acids. The V end was cut by 5 bases, the J end by 0 bases, with 10 bases between. CDR1 MNHEY and CDR2 SMNVEV come from the germline V gene (reference sequence). The chain couples TRBV27 to TRBJ1-4; the D is unclear. The source is a woman between 18 and 29 years old in good health. Sequencing was carried out using blood. This chain's CDR3 is CASSAQKTTNEKLFF. CDR3 in DNA: TGTGCCAGCAGTGCTCAGAAAACAACTAATGAAAAACTGTTTTTT.